A selection of T cell receptor beta chains follows, all from one sample in a study of blood T cell repertoires in COVID-19. Assay: immunoSEQ multiplex PCR; the TCRdb copy retains only in-frame clones and omits some. The sample includes tens of thousands of clones, 84% of them seen just once. The sample comprised peripheral blood. The receptors stem from a man in his fifties or sixties with acute or convalescent COVID-19. The CDR3 runs from the conserved cysteine through the conserved F or W. D genes are given only for firm matches. Size values are once, few and many counts, or a class for expanded clones, and some rows have none.

j_gene: TRBJ2-7; abundance: NA; v_gene: TRBV4-3; d_gene: NA; CDR3nt: TGCGCCAGCAGCCAAGCGTTGACATCCTACGAGCAGTACTTC; CDR3aa: CASSQALTSYEQYF
j_gene: TRBJ1-2; abundance: NA; v_gene: TRBV12-5; d_gene: NA; CDR3nt: TGTGCTAGTGACCACCCCAGGGGTTACTATGGCTACACCTTC; CDR3aa: CASDHPRGYYGYTF
j_gene: TRBJ1-6; abundance: NA; v_gene: TRBV7-9; d_gene: TRBD1; CDR3nt: TGTGCCAGCAGCTGGGGACAGCTGGGGAATTCACCCCTCCACTTT; CDR3aa: CASSWGQLGNSPLHF
j_gene: TRBJ2-2; abundance: NA; v_gene: TRBV4-1; d_gene: TRBD2; CDR3nt: TGCGCCAGCAGCCAAGATCCAACTAGCGGGGCCACCGGGGAGCTGTTTTTT; CDR3aa: CASSQDPTSGATGELFF
j_gene: TRBJ1-5; abundance: NA; v_gene: TRBV28; d_gene: NA; CDR3nt: TGTGCCAGCAGTTCAATCGACAGGATCTATCAGCCCCAGCATTTT; CDR3aa: CASSSIDRIYQPQHF
j_gene: TRBJ1-2; abundance: NA; v_gene: TRBV18; d_gene: TRBD1; CDR3nt: TGTGCCAGCTCACCACCGATTGGGACAGGGTACGATGGCTACACCTTC; CDR3aa: CASSPPIGTGYDGYTF
j_gene: TRBJ2-3; abundance: NA; v_gene: TRBV6-6; d_gene: TRBD2; CDR3nt: TGTGCCAGCAGTAAACGGACTAGCGGAAGCACAGATACGCAGTATTTT; CDR3aa: CASSKRTSGSTDTQYF
j_gene: TRBJ1-6; abundance: NA; v_gene: TRBV28; d_gene: TRBD1; CDR3nt: TGTGCCAGCAGGCCGGGACAGGGAGGGTCACCCCTCCACTTT; CDR3aa: CASRPGQGGSPLHF
j_gene: TRBJ1-6; abundance: NA; v_gene: TRBV19; d_gene: NA; CDR3nt: TGTGCCAGTAGTTTTGATAGATCCTATAATTCACCCCTCCACTTT; CDR3aa: CASSFDRSYNSPLHF
j_gene: TRBJ1-6; abundance: NA; v_gene: TRBV7-9; d_gene: NA; CDR3nt: TGTGCCAGCAGCCCCCAGGGGAGCTCCTATAATTCACCCCTCCACTTT; CDR3aa: CASSPQGSSYNSPLHF
j_gene: TRBJ1-1; abundance: NA; v_gene: TRBV5-1; d_gene: TRBD1; CDR3nt: TGCGCCAGCAGCTGGGACAGGGTGAACACTGAAGCTTTCTTT; CDR3aa: CASSWDRVNTEAFF
j_gene: TRBJ2-5; abundance: few; v_gene: TRBV2; d_gene: TRBD2; CDR3nt: TGTGCCAGTGGGAGGGGAGGGACCCAGTACTTC; CDR3aa: CASGRGGTQYF
j_gene: TRBJ2-5; abundance: NA; v_gene: TRBV11-1; d_gene: TRBD1; CDR3nt: TGTGCCAGCAGCTCCCTATTGACAGGGACGGAGACCCAGTACTTC; CDR3aa: CASSSLLTGTETQYF
j_gene: TRBJ2-1; abundance: NA; v_gene: TRBV9; d_gene: NA; CDR3nt: TGTGCCAGCAGCGTAGAGGTGGGTAGCCGGGGTTTGTTCTTC; CDR3aa: CASSVEVGSRGLFF
j_gene: TRBJ1-1; abundance: NA; v_gene: TRBV18; d_gene: NA; CDR3nt: TGTGCCAGCTCACCACAGGGGAAAAGCACTGAAGCTTTCTTT; CDR3aa: CASSPQGKSTEAFF
j_gene: TRBJ2-1; abundance: few; v_gene: TRBV19; d_gene: TRBD2; CDR3nt: TGTGCCAGTAGTAACGGGGCGGGGGGTGGCAATGAGCAGTTCTTC; CDR3aa: CASSNGAGGGNEQFF
j_gene: TRBJ2-3; abundance: NA; v_gene: TRBV7-9; d_gene: NA; CDR3nt: TGTGCCAGCAGCGCAAACCAGGGTTGGGATACGCAGTATTTT; CDR3aa: CASSANQGWDTQYF
j_gene: TRBJ2-1; abundance: NA; v_gene: TRBV5-1; d_gene: NA; CDR3nt: TGCGCCAGCAGCTTGGATGACCCGAGAGGTGAGCAGTTCTTC; CDR3aa: CASSLDDPRGEQFF
j_gene: TRBJ2-5; abundance: NA; v_gene: TRBV9; d_gene: TRBD1; CDR3nt: TGTGCCAGCAGCGTACAGGACAGGGTGACCCAAGAGACCCAGTACTTC; CDR3aa: CASSVQDRVTQETQYF
j_gene: TRBJ1-1; abundance: many; v_gene: TRBV5-1; d_gene: NA; CDR3nt: TGCGCCAGCAGCTTGACAACGAACACTGAAGCTTTCTTT; CDR3aa: CASSLTTNTEAFF
j_gene: TRBJ1-6; abundance: NA; v_gene: TRBV7-9; d_gene: NA; CDR3nt: TGTGCCAGCAGCTACAGGGATGGGACTTCACCCCTCCACTTT; CDR3aa: CASSYRDGTSPLHF
j_gene: TRBJ1-1; abundance: few; v_gene: TRBV2; d_gene: TRBD1; CDR3nt: TGTGCCAGCAGTGCACAGGGGGTTGGTGCTTTCTTT; CDR3aa: CASSAQGVGAFF
j_gene: TRBJ2-3; abundance: NA; v_gene: TRBV19; d_gene: NA; CDR3nt: TGTGCCAGTAGCTCCCCCGACAGGTCCGATACGCAGTATTTT; CDR3aa: CASSSPDRSDTQYF
j_gene: TRBJ1-1; abundance: NA; v_gene: TRBV2; d_gene: NA; CDR3nt: TGTGCCAGCAGTGGTTGGGGGGTCAGCACTGAAGCTTTCTTT; CDR3aa: CASSGWGVSTEAFF
j_gene: TRBJ1-6; abundance: NA; v_gene: TRBV28; d_gene: TRBD1; CDR3nt: TGTGCCAGCTGCGTCGGACAGGGTTTAAATTCACCCCTCCACTTT; CDR3aa: CASCVGQGLNSPLHF
j_gene: TRBJ1-6; abundance: NA; v_gene: TRBV19; d_gene: TRBD1; CDR3nt: TGTGCCAGTAGTTTTCAGAAGGGGGCTGTTAATTCACCCCTCCACTTT; CDR3aa: CASSFQKGAVNSPLHF
j_gene: TRBJ1-4; abundance: once; v_gene: TRBV18; d_gene: NA; CDR3nt: TGTGCCAGCTCCAGTTGGGGCCCAACTAATGAAAAACTGTTTTTT; CDR3aa: CASSSWGPTNEKLFF
j_gene: TRBJ1-1; abundance: once; v_gene: TRBV30; d_gene: NA; CDR3nt: TGTGCCTGGAGTGTACTGAACAGCTTGAACACTGAAGCTTTCTTT; CDR3aa: CAWSVLNSLNTEAFF
j_gene: TRBJ2-7; abundance: few; v_gene: TRBV7-9; d_gene: NA; CDR3nt: TGTGCCAGCAGCTTAGATCGAGGGACTCGTCGGGAGCAGTACTTC; CDR3aa: CASSLDRGTRREQYF
j_gene: TRBJ2-2; abundance: NA; v_gene: TRBV3-1/TRBV3-2; d_gene: TRBD2; CDR3nt: TGTGCCAGCAGCCACGGGGCTAGCGGGGGCCCCAACACCGGGGAGCTGTTTTTT; CDR3aa: CASSHGASGGPNTGELFF
j_gene: TRBJ1-2; abundance: NA; v_gene: TRBV7-2; d_gene: NA; CDR3nt: TGTGCCAGCAGCCACGGGAACGTATATGGCTACACCTTC; CDR3aa: CASSHGNVYGYTF
j_gene: TRBJ1-2; abundance: NA; v_gene: TRBV6-6; d_gene: TRBD1; CDR3nt: TGTGCCAGCAGTTACCGAGACAGGGTTGGCTATGGCTACACCTTC; CDR3aa: CASSYRDRVGYGYTF
j_gene: TRBJ2-6; abundance: NA; v_gene: TRBV5-1; d_gene: TRBD1; CDR3nt: TGCGCCAGCAGCTTGCGCCCCGGGACAGGCCACTCTGGGGCCAACGTCCTGACTTTC; CDR3aa: CASSLRPGTGHSGANVLTF
j_gene: TRBJ2-1; abundance: NA; v_gene: TRBV6-4; d_gene: TRBD2; CDR3nt: TGTGCCAGCAGTGAAGCGGGGGGGTACAATGAGCAGTTCTTC; CDR3aa: CASSEAGGYNEQFF
j_gene: TRBJ2-1; abundance: NA; v_gene: TRBV7-9; d_gene: TRBD2; CDR3nt: TGTGCCAGCGCTACCCCCGGGACTAGACGATTCGATGAGCAGTTCTTC; CDR3aa: CASATPGTRRFDEQFF
j_gene: TRBJ2-1; abundance: few; v_gene: TRBV3-1/TRBV3-2; d_gene: NA; CDR3nt: TGTGCCAGCAGCCTCCGTTCGTACAATGAGCAGTTCTTC; CDR3aa: CASSLRSYNEQFF
j_gene: TRBJ1-4; abundance: NA; v_gene: TRBV6-1; d_gene: TRBD1; CDR3nt: TGTGCCAGCAAACTCAACAGGGGTAATGAGGAACTGTTTTTT; CDR3aa: CASKLNRGNEELFF
j_gene: TRBJ1-5; abundance: few; v_gene: TRBV10-3; d_gene: TRBD1; CDR3nt: TGTGCCGACAGGGGACGCAATCAGCCCCAGCATTTT; CDR3aa: CADRGRNQPQHF
j_gene: TRBJ1-6; abundance: NA; v_gene: TRBV9; d_gene: NA; CDR3nt: TGTGCCAGCAGCTCAGGGGAGGGTTTGGGGTCACCCCTCCACTTT; CDR3aa: CASSSGEGLGSPLHF
j_gene: TRBJ2-7; abundance: NA; v_gene: TRBV28; d_gene: TRBD1; CDR3nt: TGCGGGACAGGGACCCACGAGCAGTACTTC; CDR3aa: CGTGTHEQYF
j_gene: TRBJ1-1; abundance: NA; v_gene: TRBV9; d_gene: TRBD1; CDR3nt: TGTGCCAGCACCAGTACGGACAGGGGTGAAGCTTTCTTT; CDR3aa: CASTSTDRGEAFF
j_gene: TRBJ2-1; abundance: NA; v_gene: TRBV6-5; d_gene: NA; CDR3nt: TGTGCCAGTTGTGGGAGCTCCTACAATGAGCAGTTCTTC; CDR3aa: CASCGSSYNEQFF
j_gene: TRBJ1-1; abundance: NA; v_gene: TRBV3-1/TRBV3-2; d_gene: TRBD1; CDR3nt: TGTGCCAGCAGCCAAGGAGGGGGCCAAGCTTTCTTT; CDR3aa: CASSQGGGQAFF
j_gene: TRBJ1-4; abundance: NA; v_gene: TRBV5-6; d_gene: NA; CDR3nt: TGTGCCAGCAGTCATGTATCAAAGGGGAGGGATGAAAAACTGTTTTTT; CDR3aa: CASSHVSKGRDEKLFF
j_gene: TRBJ1-5; abundance: once; v_gene: TRBV5-6; d_gene: TRBD1; CDR3nt: TGTGCCAGCAGCCCGGTCACCCGGACAGGGTCTCATCAGCCCCAGCATTTT; CDR3aa: CASSPVTRTGSHQPQHF
j_gene: TRBJ1-2; abundance: NA; v_gene: TRBV5-6; d_gene: NA; CDR3nt: TGTGCCAGCAGCGAGGGTTATGCCAGGGGTAAAGGTGGCTACACCTTC; CDR3aa: CASSEGYARGKGGYTF
j_gene: TRBJ1-5; abundance: NA; v_gene: TRBV15; d_gene: TRBD1; CDR3nt: TGTGCCACCAGCAGGGACAGGGAAAGAAGCAATCAGCCCCAGCATTTT; CDR3aa: CATSRDRERSNQPQHF
j_gene: TRBJ2-7; abundance: NA; v_gene: TRBV15; d_gene: NA; CDR3nt: TGTGCCACCAGCACGGGTTTCTACGAGCAGTACTTC; CDR3aa: CATSTGFYEQYF
j_gene: TRBJ2-7; abundance: NA; v_gene: TRBV5-1; d_gene: TRBD2; CDR3nt: TGCGCCAGCAGTGGGCTAGCGGGGGGCTTAAGCTACGAGCAGTACTTC; CDR3aa: CASSGLAGGLSYEQYF
j_gene: TRBJ1-2; abundance: NA; v_gene: TRBV19; d_gene: NA; CDR3nt: TGTGCCAGTAGTATAGCCCAGGTAGCTAACTATGGCTACACCTTC; CDR3aa: CASSIAQVANYGYTF
j_gene: TRBJ1-1; abundance: once; v_gene: TRBV28; d_gene: NA; CDR3nt: TGTGCCAGCAGAAAGTCGGGAATGAACACTGAAGCTTTCTTT; CDR3aa: CASRKSGMNTEAFF
j_gene: TRBJ2-1; abundance: NA; v_gene: TRBV5-1; d_gene: TRBD2; CDR3nt: TGCGCCAGCACCCCCAGCGGGGGGTACAATGAGCAGTTCTTC; CDR3aa: CASTPSGGYNEQFF
j_gene: TRBJ2-7; abundance: NA; v_gene: TRBV18; d_gene: TRBD1; CDR3nt: TGTGCCAGCTCACCGGGACAGTCACTCGAGCAGTACTTC; CDR3aa: CASSPGQSLEQYF
j_gene: TRBJ1-2; abundance: few; v_gene: TRBV27; d_gene: NA; CDR3nt: TGTGCCAATTCTGGGGGACTTGGCTACACCTTC; CDR3aa: CANSGGLGYTF
j_gene: TRBJ1-2; abundance: once; v_gene: TRBV11-1; d_gene: TRBD1; CDR3nt: TGTGCCAGCAGCACCGGGACAGGTCAGGGAGATAGAGGCTACACCTTC; CDR3aa: CASSTGTGQGDRGYTF